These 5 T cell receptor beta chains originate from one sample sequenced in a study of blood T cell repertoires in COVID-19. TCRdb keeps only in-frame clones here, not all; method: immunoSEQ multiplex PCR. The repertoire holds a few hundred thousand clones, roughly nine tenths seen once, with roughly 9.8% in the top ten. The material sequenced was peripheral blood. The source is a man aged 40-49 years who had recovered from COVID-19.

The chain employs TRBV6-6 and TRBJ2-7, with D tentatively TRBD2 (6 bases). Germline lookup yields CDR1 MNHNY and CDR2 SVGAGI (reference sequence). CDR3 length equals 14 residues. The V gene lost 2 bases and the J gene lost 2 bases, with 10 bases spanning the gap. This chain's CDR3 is CASSYLRGAYEQYF. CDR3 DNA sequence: TGTGCCAGCAGTTACCTCCGCGGGGCCTACGAGCAGTACTTC.

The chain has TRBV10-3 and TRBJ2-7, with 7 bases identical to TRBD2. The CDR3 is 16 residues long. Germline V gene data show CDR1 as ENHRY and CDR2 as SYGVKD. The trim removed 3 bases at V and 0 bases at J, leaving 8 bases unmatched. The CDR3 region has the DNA TGTGCCATCAGTGATTTCCCCGGGGGGTTCTCCTACGAGCAGTACTTC. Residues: CAISDFPGGFSYEQYF.

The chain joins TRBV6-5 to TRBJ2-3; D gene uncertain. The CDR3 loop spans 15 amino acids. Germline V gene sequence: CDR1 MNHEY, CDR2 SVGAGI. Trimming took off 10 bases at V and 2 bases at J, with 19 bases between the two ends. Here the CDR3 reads CATVLLSLPTDTQYF. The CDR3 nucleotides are TGTGCCACCGTACTTCTTTCCCTGCCCACAGATACGCAGTATTTT.

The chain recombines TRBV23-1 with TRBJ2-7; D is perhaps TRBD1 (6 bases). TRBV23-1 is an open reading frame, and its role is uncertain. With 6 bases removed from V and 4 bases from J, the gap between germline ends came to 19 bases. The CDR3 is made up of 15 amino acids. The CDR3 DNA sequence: TGCGCCAGCAGCTCCCGGGACACAAGATCGTACGAGCAGTACTTC. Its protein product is CASSSRDTRSYEQYF.

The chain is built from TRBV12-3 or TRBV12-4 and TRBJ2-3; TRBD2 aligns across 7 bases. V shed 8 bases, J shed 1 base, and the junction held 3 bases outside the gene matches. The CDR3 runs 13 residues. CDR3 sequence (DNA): TGTGCCAGCCGCCGGGGGGGCACAGATACGCAGTATTTT. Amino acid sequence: CASRRGGTDTQYF.